These 12 T cell receptor beta chains came from one sample sequenced in a study of tumor-infiltrating lymphocytes in primary liver carcinoma. The study co-extracted DNA and RNA from 20-30 mg of unsorted bulk tissue. TCR beta cDNA came from roughly 0.45 ug total RNA, primed with a constant-region primer. What produced the TCR beta libraries was three nested multiplex PCR rounds using slightly modified ARM-PCR. Investigators reported that the first two PCR rounds, at about 11 cycles each, used TRBV1-TRBV30 forward primers with a C-beta reverse primer. TCRdb processed the multiplex PCR reads anew with MiXCR; each CDR3 protein has one entry. The sample holds 100,000 to 150,000 distinct CDR3 sequences, 50% to 80% seen once. Sequenced input: liver tumor tissue from sampling region 3. Stated subset: tumor region T3, left-lateral pole. All receptors derive from a woman aged 60-75 years with primary liver carcinoma and hepatitis B virus infection.

The chain is built from TRBV7-8 and TRBJ2-1; D uncertain. Trimming took 5 bases from V and 6 from J, leaving 20 bases between them. The length of the CDR3 is 16 residues. Germline CDR1 SGHVS, CDR2 FQNEAQ. Written as DNA, the CDR3 is TGTGCCAGCAGCAACATGGCCCTTATGGTAGCCAATGAGCAGTTCTTC. It yields the protein CASSNMALMVANEQFF.

Comment on this clonotype: Given a much more abundant clone one base away, this may be a read error. The gene calls are TRBV6-5 and TRBJ1-1; D unclear. Germline values: CDR1 MNHEY, CDR2 SVGAGI. The CDR3 sequence is 15 residues long. The V and J ends lost 1 base and 4 bases respectively, with 13 bases between them. The CDR3 sequence is CASSYLEAVATEAFF. The CDR3 DNA is TGTGCCAGCAGTTACTTAGAGGCAGTGGCCACTGAAGCTTTCTTT.

Turning to this clonotype: The junction shows a germline mismatch at one end, possibly a read error. V and J are TRBV7-8 and TRBJ1-2; D remains unclear. The CDR3 spans 15 residues. Germline loops: CDR1 SGHVS, CDR2 FQNEAQ. In nucleotides, the CDR3 is TGTGCCAGCAACTTACTTAGCCTTTCGACGCCTAGCTACACCTTC. Its protein is CASNLLSLSTPSYTF.

About this clonotype itself: Possible read error: a much larger clone is one base away. The chain has TRBV28 and TRBJ2-7; possibly TRBD2 for D (10 bases). The CDR3 covers 17 residues. Germline CDR1 MDHEN, CDR2 SYDVKM. CDR3 in amino acids: CACSDRGRRTSGYEQYF. DNA for the CDR3: TGTGCCTGCAGTGACAGGGGGAGAAGGACTAGCGGCTACGAGCAGTACTTC.

The J gene is TRBJ1-4, the V gene TRBV7-9; the D is unclear. The length of the CDR3 is 13 residues. In germline, CDR1 is SEHNR, CDR2 FQNEAQ (reference sequence). The V end was cut by 5 bases, the J end by 7 bases, with 11 bases between. CDR3 sequence reads: CASSSVHVEKLFF. CDR3 bases: TGTGCCAGCAGCAGTGTTCATGTTGAAAAACTGTTTTTT.

This clonotype appeared many times. This chain uses TRBV6-1 with TRBJ1-1; 7 bases are a match to TRBD1. The length of the CDR3 is 16 residues. V gave up 3 bases and J gave up 6 bases; unmatched junction bases: 13. Germline CDR1 MNHNS, CDR2 SASEGT. The CDR3 DNA reads TGTGCCAGCAGTGAGGGCACAGGGGATTCTCCCGCTGAAGCTTTCTTT. Encoded protein: CASSEGTGDSPAEAFF.

By share, this clonotype counts as medium-sized. This rearrangement joins TRBV11-3 to TRBJ2-5, with 9 nucleotides matching TRBD2. This CDR3 comprises 15 residues. V was pared by 3 bases and J by 5 bases, with 7 bases of the junction left unmatched. Looked up from germline, CDR1 is SGHNT and CDR2 is YENEEA. The CDR3 sequence is CASSFGVAGDETQYF. In DNA form, the CDR3 reads TGTGCCAGCAGCTTTGGGGTAGCGGGAGATGAGACCCAGTACTTC.

This chain uses TRBV14 with TRBJ1-2; TRBD1 might be the D (6 bases). This CDR3 is built from 15 residues. Germline CDR1 and CDR2: SGHDN and FVKESK. V was shortened by 5 bases and J by 10 bases, with 23 bases between the two germline ends. The CDR3 sequence: CASSVGTGIYGDYTF. CDR3 coding DNA: TGTGCCAGCAGCGTCGGCACAGGGATTTATGGTGACTACACCTTC.

The chain recombines TRBV20-1 with TRBJ1-1; D may be TRBD1 (5 bases). This CDR3 comprises 14 residues. V was trimmed by 3 bases and J by 7 bases, leaving 18 bases between them. Per germline, CDR1 DFQATT and CDR2 SNEGSKA (reference sequence). This CDR3 is CSARESLGAGEAFF. For the CDR3, the DNA is TGCAGTGCTAGGGAGAGCTTAGGGGCCGGTGAAGCTTTCTTT.

This sequence joins TRBV28 and TRBJ2-5; TRBD1 matches 7 bases. Germline V gene lookup returns CDR1 MDHEN and CDR2 SYDVKM. V shed 5 bases and J 5 bases; nucleotides not matched to a gene: 14. The CDR3 has 16 residues. CDR3 in DNA: TGTGCCAGCAGTCCCTCCCGACAGGGTTGGGGCGAGACCCAGTACTTC. Its protein is CASSPSRQGWGETQYF. The full variable domain, rest sourced from reference TRBV28 and TRBJ2-5, is DVKVTQSSRYLVKRTGEKVFLECVQDMDHENMFWYRQDPGLGLRLIYFSYDVKMKEKGDIPEGYSVSREKKERFSLILESASTNQTSMYLCASSPSRQGWGETQYFGPGTRLLVL.

This clonotype was detected a few times. The chain joins TRBV30 to TRBJ1-2, with D hard to call. Trimming removed 2 bases from V and 6 bases from J, with 10 bases in between. The germline V gene encodes CDR1 GTSNPN and CDR2 SVGIG (reference sequence). The CDR3 has 12 amino acids. CDR3 amino acids: CAWSNGPNGYTF. The CDR3 DNA is TGTGCCTGGAGTAACGGGCCGAATGGCTACACCTTC.

Concerning this clonotype itself: The junction departs from germline at one end; a sequencing error may be responsible. The chain uses TRBV12-3 or TRBV12-4 and TRBJ2-2; a possible D gene is TRBD2 (5 bases). This CDR3 is 14 amino acids long. In nucleotides, the CDR3 is TGTGCCAGCAGCCTGGAGCAAAACACCGGGAAGCTGTTTTTT. Protein: CASSLEQNTGKLFF.